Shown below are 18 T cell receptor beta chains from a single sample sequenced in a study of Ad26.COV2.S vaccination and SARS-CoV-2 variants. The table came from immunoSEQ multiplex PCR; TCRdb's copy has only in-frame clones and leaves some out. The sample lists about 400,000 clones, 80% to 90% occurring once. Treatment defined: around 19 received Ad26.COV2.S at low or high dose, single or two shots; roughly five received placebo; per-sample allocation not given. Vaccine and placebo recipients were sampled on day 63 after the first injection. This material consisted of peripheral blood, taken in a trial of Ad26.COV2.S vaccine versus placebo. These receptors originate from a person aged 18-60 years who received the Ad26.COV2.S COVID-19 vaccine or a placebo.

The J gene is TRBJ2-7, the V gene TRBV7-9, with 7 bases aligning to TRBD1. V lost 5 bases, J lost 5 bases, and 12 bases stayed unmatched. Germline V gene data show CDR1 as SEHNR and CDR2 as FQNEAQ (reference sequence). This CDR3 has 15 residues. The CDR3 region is CASSLGITGAHEQYF. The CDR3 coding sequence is TGTGCCAGCAGCCTAGGAATAACAGGGGCCCACGAGCAGTACTTC.

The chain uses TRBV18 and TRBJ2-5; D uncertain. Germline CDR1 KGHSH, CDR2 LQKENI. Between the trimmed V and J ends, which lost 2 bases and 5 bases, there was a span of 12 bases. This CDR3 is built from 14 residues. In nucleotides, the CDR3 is TGTGCCAGCTCACCAGGGCCCGGTCTGGAGACCCAGTACTTC. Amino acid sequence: CASSPGPGLETQYF.

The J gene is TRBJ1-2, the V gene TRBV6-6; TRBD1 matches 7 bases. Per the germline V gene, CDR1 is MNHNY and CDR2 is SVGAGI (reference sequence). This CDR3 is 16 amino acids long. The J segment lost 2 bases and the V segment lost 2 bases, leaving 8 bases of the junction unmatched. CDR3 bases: TGTGCCAGCAGTTACCTATACAGGGGATCGAACTATGGCTACACCTTC. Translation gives CASSYLYRGSNYGYTF.

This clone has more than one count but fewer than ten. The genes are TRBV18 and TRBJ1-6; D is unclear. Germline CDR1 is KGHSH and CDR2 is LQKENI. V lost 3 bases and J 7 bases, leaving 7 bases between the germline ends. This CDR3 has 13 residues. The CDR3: CASSPGGNSPLHF. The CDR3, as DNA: TGTGCCAGCTCACCGGGAGGGAATTCACCCCTCCACTTT. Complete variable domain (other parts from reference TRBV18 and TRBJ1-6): NAGVMQNPRHLVRRRGQEARLRCSPMKGHSHVYWYRQLPEEGLKFMVYLQKENIIDESGMPKERFSAEFPKEGPSILRIQQVVRGDSAAYFCASSPGGNSPLHFGNGTRLTVT.

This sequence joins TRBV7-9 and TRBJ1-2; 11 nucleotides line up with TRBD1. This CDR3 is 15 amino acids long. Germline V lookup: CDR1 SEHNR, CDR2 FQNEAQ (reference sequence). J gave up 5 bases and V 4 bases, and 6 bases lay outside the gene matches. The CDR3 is CASSSWTGGPYGYTF. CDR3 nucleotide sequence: TGTGCCAGCAGCTCTTGGACAGGGGGCCCTTATGGCTACACCTTC.

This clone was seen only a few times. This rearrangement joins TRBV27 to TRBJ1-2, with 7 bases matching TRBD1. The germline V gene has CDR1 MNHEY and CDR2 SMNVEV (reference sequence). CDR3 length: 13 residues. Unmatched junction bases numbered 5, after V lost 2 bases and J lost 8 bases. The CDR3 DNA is TGTGCCAGCAGTTTAGGACAGGCCCACGGCTACACCTTC. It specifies CASSLGQAHGYTF.

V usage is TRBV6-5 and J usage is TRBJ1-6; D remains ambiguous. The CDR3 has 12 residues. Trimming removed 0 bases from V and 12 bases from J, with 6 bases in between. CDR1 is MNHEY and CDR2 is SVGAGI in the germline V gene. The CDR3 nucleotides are TGTGCCAGCAGTTACTCTGGGGAACCCCTCCACTTT. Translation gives CASSYSGEPLHF.

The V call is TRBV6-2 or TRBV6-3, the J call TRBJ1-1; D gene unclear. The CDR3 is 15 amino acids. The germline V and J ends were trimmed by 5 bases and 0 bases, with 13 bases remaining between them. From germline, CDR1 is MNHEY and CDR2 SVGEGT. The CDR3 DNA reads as TGTGCCAGCAGTGTCCCCCGACTGATGAACACTGAAGCTTTCTTT. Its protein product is CASSVPRLMNTEAFF.

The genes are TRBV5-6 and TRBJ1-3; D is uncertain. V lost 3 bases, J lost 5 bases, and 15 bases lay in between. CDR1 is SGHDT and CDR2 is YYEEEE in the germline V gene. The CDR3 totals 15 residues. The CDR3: CASSSIQSLRNTIYF. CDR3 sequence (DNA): TGTGCCAGCAGCTCGATTCAGAGCCTACGAAACACCATATATTTT. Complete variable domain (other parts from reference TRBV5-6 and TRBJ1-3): DAGVTQSPTHLIKTRGQQVTLRCSPKSGHDTVSWYQQALGQGPQFIFQYYEEEERQRGNFPDRFSGHQFPNYSSELNVNALLLGDSALYLCASSSIQSLRNTIYFGEGSWLTVV.

CDR3 protein: CASGTGYEQYF. CDR3 in DNA: TGTGCCAGCGGGACAGGCTACGAGCAGTACTTC. The J gene is TRBJ2-7, the V gene TRBV6-5; TRBD1 aligns across 8 bases. Germline V gives CDR1 MNHEY, CDR2 SVGAGI. Losses at the gene ends were 8 bases for V and 3 bases for J; bases not matched to a gene: 0. This CDR3 is 11 amino acids long.

The CDR3 bases are TGTGCCAGCAGCTTGGCCCCCGGGACAGATGGCTACACCTTC. Its translation is CASSLAPGTDGYTF. The chain uses TRBV5-4 and TRBJ1-2, with TRBD1 matching 7 bases. The CDR3 is 14 residues long. V lost 0 bases, J lost 6 bases, and 5 bases stayed unmatched. CDR1 and CDR2 from the germline V gene are SGHNT and YYREEE (reference sequence).

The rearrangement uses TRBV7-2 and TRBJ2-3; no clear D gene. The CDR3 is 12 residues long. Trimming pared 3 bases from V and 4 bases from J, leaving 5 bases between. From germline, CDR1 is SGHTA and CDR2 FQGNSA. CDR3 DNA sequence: TGTGCCAGCAGCTTCTACTCAGATACGCAGTATTTT. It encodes CASSFYSDTQYF. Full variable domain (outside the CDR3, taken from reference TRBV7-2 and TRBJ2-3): GAGVSQSPSNKVTEKGKDVELRCDPISGHTALYWYRQSLGQGLEFLIYFQGNSAPDKSGLPSDRFSAERTGGSVSTLTIQRTQQEDSAVYLCASSFYSDTQYFGPGTRLTVL.

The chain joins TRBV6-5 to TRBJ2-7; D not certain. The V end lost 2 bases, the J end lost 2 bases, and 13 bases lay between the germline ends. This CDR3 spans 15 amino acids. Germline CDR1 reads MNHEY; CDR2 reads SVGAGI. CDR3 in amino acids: CASSYGSKGPYEQYF. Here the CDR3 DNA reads TGTGCCAGCAGTTACGGATCGAAGGGTCCCTACGAGCAGTACTTC.

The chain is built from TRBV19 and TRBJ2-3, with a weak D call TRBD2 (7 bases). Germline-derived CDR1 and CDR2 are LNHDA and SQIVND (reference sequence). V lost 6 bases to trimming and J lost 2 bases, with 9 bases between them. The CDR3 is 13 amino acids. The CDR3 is CASSGGHTDTQYF. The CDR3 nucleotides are TGTGCCAGTAGCGGGGGGCACACAGATACGCAGTATTTT.

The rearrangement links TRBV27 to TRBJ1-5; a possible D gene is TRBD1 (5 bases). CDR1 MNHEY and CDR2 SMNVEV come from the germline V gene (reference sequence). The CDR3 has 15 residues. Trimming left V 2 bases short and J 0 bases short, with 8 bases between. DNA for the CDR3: TGTGCCAGCAGTTTAGGGGCACATAGCAATCAGCCCCAGCATTTT. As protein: CASSLGAHSNQPQHF.

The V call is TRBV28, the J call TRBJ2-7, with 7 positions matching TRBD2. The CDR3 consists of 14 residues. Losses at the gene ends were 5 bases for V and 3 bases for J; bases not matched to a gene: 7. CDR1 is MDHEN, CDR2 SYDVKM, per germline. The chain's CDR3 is CASSLGGSIYEQYF. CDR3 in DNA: TGTGCCAGCAGTCTAGGCGGGAGTATCTACGAGCAGTACTTC.

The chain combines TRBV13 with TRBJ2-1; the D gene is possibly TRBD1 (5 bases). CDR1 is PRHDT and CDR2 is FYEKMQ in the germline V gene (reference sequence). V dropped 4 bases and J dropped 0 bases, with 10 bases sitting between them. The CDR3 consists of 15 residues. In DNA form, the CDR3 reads TGTGCCAGCAGCTCGGACAAGAGCTCCTACAATGAGCAGTTCTTC. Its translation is CASSSDKSSYNEQFF. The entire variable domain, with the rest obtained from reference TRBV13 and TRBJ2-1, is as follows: AAGVIQSPRHLIKEKRETATLKCYPIPRHDTVYWYQQGPGQDPQFLISFYEKMQSDKGSIPDRFSAQQFSDYHSELNMSSLELGDSALYFCASSSDKSSYNEQFFGPGTRLTVL.

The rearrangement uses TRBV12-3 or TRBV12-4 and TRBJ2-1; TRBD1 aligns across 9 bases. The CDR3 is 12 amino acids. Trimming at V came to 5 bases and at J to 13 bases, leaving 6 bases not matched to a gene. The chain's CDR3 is CASSTGTGNQFF. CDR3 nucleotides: TGTGCCAGCAGTACCGGGACAGGGAATCAGTTCTTC.